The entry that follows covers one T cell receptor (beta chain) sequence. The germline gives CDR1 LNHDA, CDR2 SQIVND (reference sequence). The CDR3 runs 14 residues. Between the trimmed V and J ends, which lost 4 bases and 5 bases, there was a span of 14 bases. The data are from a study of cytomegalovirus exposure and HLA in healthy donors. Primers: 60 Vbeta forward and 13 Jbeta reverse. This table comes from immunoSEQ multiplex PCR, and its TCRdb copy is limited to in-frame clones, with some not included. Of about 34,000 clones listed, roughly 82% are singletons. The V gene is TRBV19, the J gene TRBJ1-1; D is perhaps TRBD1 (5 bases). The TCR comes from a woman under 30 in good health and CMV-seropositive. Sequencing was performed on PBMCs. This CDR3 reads CASSTWGGRTEAFF. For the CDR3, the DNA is TGTGCCAGTAGTACCTGGGGGGGGAGGACTGAAGCTTTCTTT.